What follows are 20 T cell receptor beta chains derived from one specimen sequenced in a study of cytotoxic CD8 clonotypes in ibrutinib-treated CLL. This table comes from immunoSEQ multiplex PCR, and its TCRdb copy is limited to in-frame clones, with some not included. The table lists some 160,000 clones, 70% to 85% of them singletons. Here the sequenced sample was PBMCs, taken after 12 months of ibrutinib treatment. The receptors here all came from a human donor with chronic lymphocytic leukemia.

The table lists this clone with a count of one. The V gene is TRBV2, the J gene TRBJ2-1; 11 nucleotides align to TRBD2. The CDR3 consists of 20 residues. V lost 6 bases and J lost 0; bases outside the gene matches: 16. CDR1 and CDR2 (germline): SNHLY, FYNNEI. CDR3 sequence: CASSRPSGLAVETSYNEQFF. CDR3 nucleotides: TGTGCCAGCAGCCGGCCCTCGGGACTAGCGGTCGAGACCTCCTACAATGAGCAGTTCTTC.

The chain recombines TRBV6-6 with TRBJ1-4; 9 bases line up with TRBD1. This CDR3 comprises 16 residues. V lost 5 bases to trimming and J lost 7 bases; unmatched junction nucleotides: 11. Per germline, CDR1 MNHNY and CDR2 SVGAGI (reference sequence). CDR3 sequence reads: CASSQTSGQGREKLFF. The DNA for the CDR3 is TGTGCCAGCAGTCAAACATCGGGACAGGGCCGTGAAAAACTGTTTTTT.

The chain carries TRBV21-1 and TRBJ1-1; the table's D call TRBD1 went unverified against the DNA. TRBV21-1 corresponds to a pseudogene. This CDR3 spans 16 amino acids. CDR3 coding DNA: TGTGCCAGCAGCAAAGGAGGGGGCAGGGGTAACACTGAAGCTTTCTTT. Translation gives CASSKGGGRGNTEAFF.

This clone was found once. The chain uses TRBV9 and TRBJ2-1; D gene ambiguous. CDR1 and CDR2 from the germline V gene are SGDLS and YYNGEE. V was trimmed by 0 bases and J by 0 bases, leaving 13 bases between them. This CDR3 is built from 17 residues. CDR3 DNA: TGTGCCAGCAGCGTAGAGGACGGTTCTAGCTCCTACAATGAGCAGTTCTTC. Residues: CASSVEDGSSSYNEQFF. The variable domain in full, completed from reference TRBV9 and TRBJ2-1, reads DSGVTQTPKHLITATGQRVTLRCSPRSGDLSVYWYQQSLDQGLQFLIQYYNGEERAKGNILERFSAQQFPDLHSELNLSSLELGDSALYFCASSVEDGSSSYNEQFFGPGTRLTVL.

This clone has a single count. The chain links TRBV27 to TRBJ2-3; TRBD1 aligns across 7 bases. V dropped 4 bases and J dropped 1; count of bases not matched to a gene: 5. The CDR3 loop spans 15 amino acids. The germline CDR1 and CDR2 sequences are MNHEY and SMNVEV (reference sequence). CDR3 in DNA: TGTGCCAGCAGTTGGGACAGTTCGCGCACAGATACGCAGTATTTT. Translated: CASSWDSSRTDTQYF.

This chain connects TRBV18 to TRBJ1-5; D not certain. The V and J ends lost 0 bases and 11 bases respectively, with 11 bases between them. Germline CDR1 KGHSH, CDR2 LQKENI. This CDR3 is 13 amino acids long. CDR3 DNA sequence: TGTGCCAGCTCACCACCGAGCGGCGGGTCCCAGCATTTT. Translation gives CASSPPSGGSQHF.

The chain couples TRBV18 to TRBJ2-3, with unresolved D. Germline V lookup: CDR1 KGHSH, CDR2 LQKENI. CDR3 length equals 13 residues. V was clipped by 3 bases and J by 8 bases, with 12 bases between them. For the CDR3, the DNA is TGTGCCAGCTCACCGGAAGGGTTAGGTACGCAGTATTTT. As protein: CASSPEGLGTQYF.

The V and J genes are TRBV13 and TRBJ2-3; TRBD2 matches at 10 bases. This CDR3 comprises 17 residues. Germline V lookup: CDR1 PRHDT, CDR2 FYEKMQ (reference sequence). V was clipped by 3 bases and J by 3 bases; unmatched bases: 9. CDR3 sequence: CASSLAKAGGWTDTQYF. The CDR3 nucleotides read TGTGCCAGCAGCTTGGCTAAAGCGGGGGGGTGGACAGATACGCAGTATTTT.

The V call is TRBV21-1, the J call TRBJ1-1; TRBD1 was called by the table and not checked on the DNA. TRBV21-1 is listed as a pseudogene. The CDR3 extends over 17 amino acids. The CDR3 sequence is CASSSTCKQGGSTEAFF. The CDR3 bases are TGTGCCAGCAGCTCCACCTGTAAACAGGGTGGATCGACTGAAGCTTTCTTT.

The genes are TRBV7-2 and TRBJ2-3; D possibly corresponds to TRBD1 (5 bases). CDR3 length equals 13 residues. Germline V gene sequence: CDR1 SGHTA, CDR2 FQGNSA. V gave up 7 bases and J gave up 4 bases, with 12 bases separating them. This CDR3 is CASNLVGADTQYF. CDR3 DNA: TGTGCCAGCAACCTTGTAGGGGCAGATACGCAGTATTTT.

The chain uses TRBV4-3 and TRBJ2-7; TRBD1 might be the D (5 bases). This CDR3 contains 15 residues. V was clipped by 0 bases and J by 6 bases, with 15 bases between them. Germline V gene sequence: CDR1 LGHNA, CDR2 YSLEER. The CDR3 region is CASSQDFRDGREQYF. The CDR3 nucleotides are TGCGCCAGCAGCCAAGATTTCAGGGATGGTCGCGAGCAGTACTTC.

This clone appeared a single time. This chain joins TRBV5-5 and TRBJ1-2; maybe TRBD1 (5 bases). The CDR3 has 15 amino acids. Trimming took 0 bases from V and 4 from J, leaving 13 bases between them. CDR1 is SGHKS, CDR2 YYEKEE, per germline (reference sequence). The chain's CDR3 is CASSLGTISGYGYTF. The CDR3 region has the DNA TGTGCCAGCAGCTTGGGGACAATCTCTGGCTATGGCTACACCTTC.

The genes are TRBV7-2 and TRBJ2-2, with TRBD2 as a possible D gene (6 bases). The CDR3 covers 16 residues. Germline V gene lookup returns CDR1 SGHTA and CDR2 FQGNSA. V gave up 5 bases and J gave up 4 bases, with 17 bases separating them. The CDR3 region is CASSPRRGLGTGELFF. CDR3 sequence (DNA): TGTGCCAGCAGCCCGAGGAGGGGATTGGGCACCGGGGAGCTGTTTTTT.

The gene calls are TRBV29-1 and TRBJ1-5, with 7 positions matching TRBD1. Trimming removed 8 bases from V and 0 bases from J; junction bases left unmatched: 7. The V gene's germline CDR1 is SQVTM and CDR2 ANQGSEA. The CDR3 sequence is 14 residues long. CDR3 in amino acids: CSYTQGISNQPQHF. The CDR3 nucleotides are TGCAGCTATACACAGGGGATTAGCAATCAGCCCCAGCATTTT.

This clone was seen more than once but under ten times. This chain joins TRBV5-1 and TRBJ1-2, with no clear D. The CDR3 length is 16 residues. CDR1 and CDR2 (germline): SGHRS, YFSETQ. The V end lost 4 bases, the J end lost 4 bases, and 20 bases lay between the germline ends. The CDR3 DNA reads TGCGCCAGCAGCCAAGAAAGAGACGTGAATCTCTATGGCTACACCTTC. Its translation is CASSQERDVNLYGYTF.

The V and J genes are TRBV4-1 and TRBJ2-1; no firm D call. V lost 2 bases, J lost 0 bases, and 14 bases lay in between. The CDR3 spans 17 residues. Germline loops: CDR1 MGHRA, CDR2 YSYEKL. The CDR3 DNA is TGCGCCAGCAGCCAACCGACTCCGATCTCCTCCTACAATGAGCAGTTCTTC. It translates to CASSQPTPISSYNEQFF.

J is TRBJ2-3 and V is TRBV7-9; unclear D gene. Germline V gene sequence: CDR1 SEHNR, CDR2 FQNEAQ (reference sequence). This CDR3 contains 11 residues. Written as DNA, the CDR3 is TGTGCGAGCCCTAGCACAGATACGCAGTATTTT. This sequence encodes CASPSTDTQYF.

The J gene is TRBJ2-7, the V gene TRBV7-9, with D possibly called TRBD1 or TRBD2 (5 bases each). CDR1 SEHNR and CDR2 FQNEAQ come from the germline V gene (reference sequence). This CDR3 has 13 amino acids. With 2 bases removed from V and 4 bases from J, the gap between germline ends came to 9 bases. The CDR3 loop is CASSLQGAYEQYF. As DNA, the CDR3 is TGTGCCAGCAGCTTACAGGGAGCTTACGAGCAGTACTTC.

This sequence joins TRBV13 and TRBJ2-1, with TRBD2 identical over 13 bases. Germline CDR1 PRHDT, CDR2 FYEKMQ (reference sequence). Unmatched junction bases numbered 24, after V lost 3 bases and J lost 4 bases. The CDR3 runs to 23 residues. The CDR3: CASSFDRTSGGPLLENNYNEQFF. Written as DNA, the CDR3 is TGTGCCAGCAGCTTCGACCGGACTAGCGGGGGCCCTCTACTCGAAAATAATTACAATGAGCAGTTCTTC.

This clone was detected once. This rearrangement joins TRBV7-4 to TRBJ2-7; the D is unclear. V lost 5 bases and J 0 bases, leaving 5 bases between the germline ends. Germline V gives CDR1 SGHVT, CDR2 SQSDAQ. The CDR3 runs 12 residues. The DNA for the CDR3 is TGTGCCAGCAGCCGATACTCCTACGAGCAGTACTTC. Translated, it gives CASSRYSYEQYF.